Below, 30 T cell receptor beta chains from the same sample are listed, as sequenced in a study of regulatory T cells in long-lasting Graves disease. Time point here: persistent/refractory GD, antithyroid drugs over 5 years with positive TRAb. Scientists built the TCR library using RNA that was extracted from PBMCs. Arm-PCR of CDR3 regions and iRepertoire HTBI primers were the basis on which TCR beta libraries were built. TCRdb re-derived calls from the multiplex PCR reads in MiXCR, one entry per CDR3 protein. Of roughly 400,000 distinct CDR3 sequences in the sample, under 25% are singletons; the top ten hold about 20%. Material: peripheral blood mononuclear cells (PBMCs), obtained when the disease was refractory, from a patient treated with antithyroid drugs. Every receptor here comes from a female donor with Graves disease.

This clonotype was recorded only once. The genes are TRBV25-1 and TRBJ2-2; D is possibly TRBD1 (5 bases). V lost 3 bases, J lost 6 bases, and 17 bases lay in between. Germline CDR1 is MGHDK and CDR2 is SYGVNS. The CDR3 sequence is 16 residues long. CDR3 loop: CASSEAVGLGAGELFF. In DNA, the CDR3 is TGTGCCAGCAGTGAGGCAGTTGGGTTAGGGGCCGGGGAGCTGTTTTTT.

This clonotype appeared many times. This chain joins TRBV12-3 or TRBV12-4 and TRBJ2-4; D is undetermined. The CDR3 extends over 14 amino acids. V was cut by 7 bases and J by 5 bases, with 15 bases left in between. CDR3 DNA: TGTGCCAGCACTCTATCGGGTTCCGAAAACATTCAGTACTTC. The encoded protein is CASTLSGSENIQYF.

CDR3: CASSVDGQQSGNTIYF. Here the CDR3 DNA reads TGTGCCAGCAGCGTAGACGGGCAGCAATCTGGAAACACCATATATTTT. The V and J genes are TRBV9 and TRBJ1-3; D gene uncertain. The ends were cut back, 0 bases at V and 1 base at J, with 11 bases in the middle. From germline, CDR1 is SGDLS and CDR2 YYNGEE. This CDR3 is 16 amino acids long.

This clonotype was observed once. The rearrangement links TRBV13 to TRBJ2-7; D is unclear. CDR3 length equals 15 residues. V dropped 0 bases and J dropped 1 base, with 10 bases sitting between them. CDR1 and CDR2 (germline): PRHDT, FYEKMQ (reference sequence). In nucleotides, the CDR3 is TGTGCCAGCAGCTTAGGCCTCCGGCTTTCCTACGAGCAGTACTTC. Translation gives CASSLGLRLSYEQYF.

This clonotype was detected many times. The chain combines TRBV7-8 with TRBJ1-1; D is possibly TRBD1 (5 bases). The germline gives CDR1 SGHVS, CDR2 FQNEAQ. The CDR3 contains 13 residues. Between the trimmed V and J ends, which lost 4 bases and 5 bases, there was a span of 11 bases. CDR3 nucleotides: TGTGCCAGCAGCTATCAGGGAGGGACTGAAGCTTTCTTT. Translation: CASSYQGGTEAFF.

V gene TRBV6-1 combines with J gene TRBJ2-4; 8 bases align to TRBD2. V trimming: 6 bases; J trimming: 2 bases; junction bases outside the gene matches: 12. In germline, CDR1 is MNHNS, CDR2 SASEGT. There are 17 residues in the CDR3. The CDR3 here is CASRPPGTRLSKNIQYF. In DNA form, the CDR3 reads TGTGCCAGCAGACCCCCCGGGACTAGATTATCCAAAAACATTCAGTACTTC.

This clonotype has at least ten counts. CDR3 protein: CSASLPGGGYGYTF. The CDR3 DNA reads as TGCAGTGCTAGTCTACCAGGGGGCGGCTATGGCTACACCTTC. V is TRBV20-1 and J is TRBJ1-2; 8 nucleotides align to TRBD1. J lost 4 bases, V lost 3 bases, and 7 bases had no gene match. Germline lookup yields CDR1 DFQATT and CDR2 SNEGSKA (reference sequence). This CDR3 is 14 amino acids long.

V and J are TRBV7-8 and TRBJ2-3, with D perhaps matching TRBD2 (5 bases). The CDR3 is 15 amino acids. V dropped 5 bases and J dropped 2 bases, with 14 bases sitting between them. Germline CDR1 SGHVS, CDR2 FQNEAQ. DNA for the CDR3: TGTGCCAGCAGCCCGATTAGAGGGAACACAGATACGCAGTATTTT. This translates into CASSPIRGNTDTQYF.

This clonotype appeared a few times. V usage is TRBV14 and J usage is TRBJ1-4; TRBD1 aligns across 9 bases. This CDR3 spans 15 amino acids. J lost 3 bases, V lost 4 bases, and 3 bases had no gene match. The V gene's germline CDR1 is SGHDN and CDR2 FVKESK. CDR3 nucleotide sequence: TGTGCCAGCAGCCGCCGGGACAGGGCTAATGAAAAACTGTTTTTT. Translation gives CASSRRDRANEKLFF.

This chain joins TRBV19 and TRBJ1-1, with no clear D. Germline V gene sequence: CDR1 LNHDA, CDR2 SQIVND (reference sequence). Trimming cost V 3 bases and J 3 bases, with 8 bases left between them. The CDR3 extends over 13 amino acids. CDR3 nucleotide sequence: TGTGCCAGTAGTATGGTGGGTTACACTGAAGCTTTCTTT. Protein product: CASSMVGYTEAFF.

The gene calls are TRBV4-3 and TRBJ2-2, with D perhaps being TRBD1 or TRBD2 (5 bases each). V was clipped by 0 bases and J by 7 bases, with 12 bases between them. The V gene's germline CDR1 is LGHNA and CDR2 YSLEER. The CDR3 consists of 15 residues. As DNA, the CDR3 is TGCGCCAGCAGCCAAGAGAGGGGCAGCGTCGGGGAGCTGTTTTTT. It translates to CASSQERGSVGELFF.

This clonotype was counted many times. This chain links TRBV7-2 with TRBJ1-1; D not certain. CDR3 length equals 13 residues. V was clipped by 4 bases and J by 5 bases, with 11 bases between them. The germline gives CDR1 SGHTA, CDR2 FQGNSA. The CDR3 sequence: CASSSGAVTEAFF. CDR3 bases: TGTGCCAGCAGCTCCGGCGCGGTAACTGAAGCTTTCTTT.

This clonotype was counted at least ten times. The V call is TRBV12-3 or TRBV12-4, the J call TRBJ2-7; 7 bases fit TRBD1. Trimming at V came to 5 bases and at J to 1 base, leaving 5 bases not matched to a gene. CDR3 length: 14 amino acids. CDR3 DNA sequence: TGTGCCAGCAGTCCAGGGGGAAGGTCCTACGAGCAGTACTTC. Translated, it gives CASSPGGRSYEQYF.

This clonotype was counted between two and nine times. The V call is TRBV20-1, the J call TRBJ2-4, with D possibly matching TRBD2 (5 bases). Germline CDR1 reads DFQATT; CDR2 reads SNEGSKA (reference sequence). The length of the CDR3 is 13 residues. V dropped 3 bases and J dropped 6 bases, with 12 bases sitting between them. The CDR3 bases are TGCAGTGCTAGCACGGGGATGGGAAACATTCAGTACTTC. It specifies CSASTGMGNIQYF.

The rearrangement uses TRBV2 and TRBJ2-1; no clear D gene. Germline-derived CDR1 and CDR2 are SNHLY and FYNNEI. V was pared by 7 bases and J by 7 bases, with 5 bases between. The CDR3 spans 10 residues. CDR3 bases: TGTGCCAGCAAGGTGAATGAGCAGTTCTTC. This gives the protein CASKVNEQFF. Looking up the rest from reference TRBV2 and TRBJ2-1 gives the full variable domain: EPEVTQTPSHQVTQMGQEVILRCVPISNHLYFYWYRQILGQKVEFLVSFYNNEISEKSEIFDDQFSVERPDGSNFTLKIRSTKLEDSAMYFCASKVNEQFFGPGTRLTVL.

This clonotype was picked up many times. J is TRBJ2-7 and V is TRBV29-1, with 8 bases aligning to TRBD2. The V gene end was trimmed by 2 bases and the J gene end by 4 bases; junction bases not matched to a gene: 7. Germline V gene sequence: CDR1 SQVTM, CDR2 ANQGSEA. The CDR3 spans 14 residues. CDR3 in amino acids: CSVESGRGFYEQYF. In DNA form, the CDR3 reads TGCAGCGTTGAAAGCGGGAGAGGGTTTTACGAGCAGTACTTC.

There are many counts of this clonotype. The CDR3 coding sequence is TGCGCCAGCAGCTTCGAAAGGAACACTGAAGCTTTCTTT. Its translation: CASSFERNTEAFF. The gene calls are TRBV5-1 and TRBJ1-1; D not resolved. CDR1 and CDR2 from the germline V gene are SGHRS and YFSETQ. The CDR3 length is 13 residues. The V end was cut by 2 bases, the J end by 1 base, with 6 bases between.

This clonotype was detected many times. The chain combines TRBV28 with TRBJ1-2; D not certain. Germline values: CDR1 MDHEN, CDR2 SYDVKM. CDR3 length: 14 amino acids. The germline V and J ends were trimmed by 4 bases and 7 bases, with 16 bases remaining between them. The CDR3 loop reads CASSSLPLGLGYTF. CDR3 sequence (DNA): TGTGCCAGCAGTTCTCTCCCCCTGGGCCTTGGCTACACCTTC.

This clonotype was observed a few times. The chain employs TRBV28 and TRBJ2-2; D gene uncertain. The V and J ends lost 1 base and 5 bases respectively, with 14 bases between them. This CDR3 spans 16 amino acids. Germline CDR1 MDHEN, CDR2 SYDVKM. The CDR3 nucleotides read TGTGCCAGCAGTTTATCCCCCCAGATAGGGACCGGGGAGCTGTTTTTT. It codes for CASSLSPQIGTGELFF.

V usage is TRBV12-3 or TRBV12-4 and J usage is TRBJ2-5; perhaps TRBD1 as D (5 bases). The V end lost 6 bases, the J end lost 2 bases, and 13 bases lay between the germline ends. The CDR3 covers 14 residues. DNA for the CDR3: TGTGCCAGCAGCCTCGGACATTCGCAAGAGACCCAGTACTTC. The encoded protein is CASSLGHSQETQYF.

In this sample, this clonotype turned up many times. The V gene is TRBV13, the J gene TRBJ1-2; no clear D. The CDR3 runs 14 residues. Germline loops: CDR1 PRHDT, CDR2 FYEKMQ (reference sequence). The V and J ends lost 2 bases and 6 bases respectively, with 13 bases between them. Written as DNA, the CDR3 is TGTGCCAGCAGCTTAATCTCCGTAGCTCATGGCTACACCTTC. Translating gives CASSLISVAHGYTF.

The chain carries TRBV2 and TRBJ1-3; D is unclear. This CDR3 region has 15 residues. Germline CDR1 SNHLY, CDR2 FYNNEI. The germline V and J ends were trimmed by 6 bases and 0 bases, with 12 bases remaining between them. The CDR3 region has the DNA TGTGCCAGCAGAGACCACGAAAACTCTGGAAACACCATATATTTT. Its protein product is CASRDHENSGNTIYF.

This clonotype was seen a handful of times. The chain links TRBV11-2 to TRBJ2-7; D not resolved. Germline CDR1 SGHAT, CDR2 FQNNGV. The CDR3 spans 14 residues. The V end was cut by 7 bases, the J end by 0 bases, with 13 bases between. This CDR3 is CASNSEAVSYEQYF. The CDR3 bases are TGTGCCAGCAACTCTGAGGCAGTCTCCTACGAGCAGTACTTC.

The J gene is TRBJ2-7, the V gene TRBV4-1; D not certain. The CDR3 spans 15 residues. Trimming removed 0 bases from V and 6 bases from J, with 15 bases in between. Looked up from germline, CDR1 is MGHRA and CDR2 is YSYEKL. In nucleotides, the CDR3 is TGCGCCAGCAGCCAAGATAACCAGGCGTTGGGCGAGCAGTACTTC. It is translated as CASSQDNQALGEQYF.

This clonotype showed up many times. CDR3 nucleotide sequence: TGTGCCAGCAGTTTGGAGGTGAGGACTGAAGCTTTCTTT. Encoded protein: CASSLEVRTEAFF. The V and J genes are TRBV28 and TRBJ1-1; D unclear. The CDR3 sequence is 13 residues long. Germline CDR1 MDHEN, CDR2 SYDVKM. V shed 3 bases and J shed 5 bases, with 10 bases lying between them. Together with reference TRBV28 and TRBJ1-1, the CDR3 gives the full variable domain: DVKVTQSSRYLVKRTGEKVFLECVQDMDHENMFWYRQDPGLGLRLIYFSYDVKMKEKGDIPEGYSVSREKKERFSLILESASTNQTSMYLCASSLEVRTEAFFGQGTRLTVV.

This clonotype was seen repeatedly, ten times or more. V is TRBV3-1 and J is TRBJ1-3; 7 nucleotides align to TRBD1. CDR3 size: 14 residues. Germline values: CDR1 LGHDT, CDR2 YNNKEL (reference sequence). V shed 3 bases, J shed 1 base, and the junction held 0 bases outside the gene matches. CDR3 DNA sequence: TGTGCCAGCAGCCAGACAGGGTCTGGAAACACCATATATTTT. Translation gives CASSQTGSGNTIYF. The variable domain in full, with the rest retrieved from reference TRBV3-1 and TRBJ1-3, is DTAVSQTPKYLVTQMGNDKSIKCEQNLGHDTMYWYKQDSKKFLKIMFSYNNKELIINETVPNRFSPKSPDKAHLNLHINSLELGDSAVYFCASSQTGSGNTIYFGEGSWLTVV.

This clonotype appeared many times. The chain joins TRBV6-1 to TRBJ1-2; TRBD1 aligns across 8 bases. CDR1 is MNHNS, CDR2 SASEGT, per germline. The CDR3 totals 13 residues. Losses at the gene ends were 5 bases for V and 7 bases for J; bases not matched to a gene: 6. CDR3 DNA: TGTGCCAGCAGTCCCCCAGGGGGCAGTGGCTACACCTTC. Protein product: CASSPPGGSGYTF.

V usage is TRBV6-2 or TRBV6-3 and J usage is TRBJ2-2; no clear D. CDR3 length equals 14 residues. V was clipped by 5 bases and J by 8 bases, with 15 bases between them. CDR1 is MNHEY, CDR2 SVGEGT, per germline. This CDR3 is CASSQGGIPGELFF. The CDR3, as DNA: TGTGCCAGCAGTCAAGGCGGTATACCTGGGGAGCTGTTTTTT.

This clonotype was detected ten times or more. The V gene is TRBV2, the J gene TRBJ1-6, with D perhaps TRBD1 (5 bases). The V gene lost 0 bases and the J gene lost 8 bases, with 17 bases spanning the gap. The germline CDR1 and CDR2 sequences are SNHLY and FYNNEI. This CDR3 has 17 amino acids. CDR3 protein: CASSEAQGTYSYSPLHF. The CDR3 DNA follows: TGTGCCAGCAGTGAAGCGCAGGGAACCTACTCATATTCACCCCTCCACTTT.

This clonotype was found a few times. The CDR3 spells CSARTGPSNYGYTF. As DNA, the CDR3 is TGCAGCGCTCGGACAGGTCCCTCTAACTATGGCTACACCTTC. The chain has TRBV29-1 and TRBJ1-2; 7 bases align to TRBD1. Germline V CDR1 and CDR2: SQVTM, ANQGSEA. J gave up 0 bases and V 7 bases, and 8 bases lay outside the gene matches. The CDR3 contains 14 residues.